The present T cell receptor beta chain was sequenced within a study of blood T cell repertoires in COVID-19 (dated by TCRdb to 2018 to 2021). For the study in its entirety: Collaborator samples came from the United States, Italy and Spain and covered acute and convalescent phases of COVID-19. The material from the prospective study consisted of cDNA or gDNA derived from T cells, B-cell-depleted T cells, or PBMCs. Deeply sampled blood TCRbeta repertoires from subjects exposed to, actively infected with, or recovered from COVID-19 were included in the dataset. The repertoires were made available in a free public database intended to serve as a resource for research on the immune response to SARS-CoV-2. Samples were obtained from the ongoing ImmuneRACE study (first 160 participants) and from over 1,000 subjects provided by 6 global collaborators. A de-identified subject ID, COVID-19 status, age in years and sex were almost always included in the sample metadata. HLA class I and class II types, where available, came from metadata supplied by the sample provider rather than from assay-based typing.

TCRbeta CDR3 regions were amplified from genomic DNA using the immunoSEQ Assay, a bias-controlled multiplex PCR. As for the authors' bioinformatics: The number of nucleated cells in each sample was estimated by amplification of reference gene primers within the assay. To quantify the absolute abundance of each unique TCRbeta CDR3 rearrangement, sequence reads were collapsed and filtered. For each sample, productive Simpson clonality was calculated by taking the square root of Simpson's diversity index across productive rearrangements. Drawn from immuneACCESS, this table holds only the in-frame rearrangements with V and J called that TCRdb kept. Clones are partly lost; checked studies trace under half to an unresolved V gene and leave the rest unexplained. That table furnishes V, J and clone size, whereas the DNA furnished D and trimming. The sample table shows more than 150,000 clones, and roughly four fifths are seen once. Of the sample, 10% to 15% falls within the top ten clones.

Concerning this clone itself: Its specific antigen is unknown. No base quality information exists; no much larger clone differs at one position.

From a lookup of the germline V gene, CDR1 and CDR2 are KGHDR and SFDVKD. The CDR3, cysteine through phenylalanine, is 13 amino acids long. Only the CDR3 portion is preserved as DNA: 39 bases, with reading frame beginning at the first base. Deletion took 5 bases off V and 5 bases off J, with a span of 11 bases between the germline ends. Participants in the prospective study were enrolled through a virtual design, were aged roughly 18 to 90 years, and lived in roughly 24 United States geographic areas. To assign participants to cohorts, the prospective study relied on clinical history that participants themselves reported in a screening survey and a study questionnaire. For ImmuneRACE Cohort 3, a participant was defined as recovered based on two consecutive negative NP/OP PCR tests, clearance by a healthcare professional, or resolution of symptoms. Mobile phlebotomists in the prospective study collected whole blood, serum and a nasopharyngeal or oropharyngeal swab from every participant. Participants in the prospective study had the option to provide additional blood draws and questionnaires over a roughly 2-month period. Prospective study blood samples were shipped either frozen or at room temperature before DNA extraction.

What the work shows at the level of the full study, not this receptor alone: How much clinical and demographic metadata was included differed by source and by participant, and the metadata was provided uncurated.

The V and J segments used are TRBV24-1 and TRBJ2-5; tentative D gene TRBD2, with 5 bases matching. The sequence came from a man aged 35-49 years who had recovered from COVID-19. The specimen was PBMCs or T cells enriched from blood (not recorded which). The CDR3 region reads CATSGASLETQYF. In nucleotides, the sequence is TGTGCCACCAGTGGGGCTAGCTTGGAGACCCAGTACTTC.